These 11 T cell receptor beta chains were sequenced from one sample in a study of blood T cell repertoires in COVID-19. Using immunoSEQ multiplex PCR, the repertoire was profiled, and TCRdb retains in-frame clones only, with some absent. Of tens of thousands of clones in the sample, 88% were seen once. Sequenced material: peripheral blood. The receptors here all came from a woman aged 45 to 65 with active or convalescent COVID-19.

V and J are TRBV7-8 and TRBJ2-2, with 10 bases that match TRBD2. Per germline, CDR1 SGHVS and CDR2 FQNEAQ. V shed 4 bases and J 7 bases; nucleotides not matched to a gene: 6. The CDR3 spans 15 residues. CDR3 in DNA: TGTGCCAGCAGCTCAGCGGGAGGGCCAGGCGGGGAGCTGTTTTTT. It codes for CASSSAGGPGGELFF. The full variable domain, its missing parts supplied by reference TRBV7-8 and TRBJ2-2, is GAGVSQSPRYKVAKRGQDVALRCDPISGHVSLFWYQQALGQGPEFLTYFQNEAQLDKSGLPSDRFFAERPEGSVSTLKIQRTQQEDSAVYLCASSSAGGPGGELFFGEGSRLTVL.

This rearrangement joins TRBV11-1 to TRBJ2-7; TRBD1 agrees at 7 bases. J lost 0 bases, V lost 4 bases, and 3 bases had no gene match. The CDR3 has 14 residues. Germline CDR1 is SGHAT and CDR2 is FQDESV (reference sequence). The CDR3 reads CASSSPGGSYEQYF. The CDR3 nucleotides are TGTGCCAGCAGCTCCCCAGGGGGCTCCTACGAGCAGTACTTC.

V is TRBV5-1 and J is TRBJ2-7, with 9 bases matching TRBD2. The trim removed 4 bases at V and 1 base at J, leaving 6 bases unmatched. CDR1 is SGHRS, CDR2 YFSETQ, per germline. The CDR3 runs 15 residues. The CDR3 sequence is CASSPVAGDSYEQYF. The CDR3, as DNA: TGCGCCAGCAGCCCCGTAGCGGGAGATTCCTACGAGCAGTACTTC.

Regarding this clone: The sample contains more than one DNA sequence encoding this CDR3. This sequence joins TRBV11-2 and TRBJ2-7; D not certain. Germline lookup yields CDR1 SGHAT and CDR2 FQNNGV. Trimming stripped 4 bases from V and 0 bases from J, with 4 bases between. The CDR3 consists of 12 residues. The CDR3 region is CASSSLSYEQYF. The CDR3 DNA sequence: TGTGCCAGCAGCTCCCTCTCCTACGAGCAGTACTTC.

This chain uses TRBV18 with TRBJ2-1; 9 bases map to TRBD1. The CDR3 is 15 amino acids. Germline loops: CDR1 KGHSH, CDR2 LQKENI. V shed 3 bases, J shed 5 bases, and the junction held 5 bases outside the gene matches. CDR3 coding DNA: TGTGCCAGCTCACCCACAGGGGGCGAGGACAATGAGCAGTTCTTC. This encodes CASSPTGGEDNEQFF.

The gene calls are TRBV5-1 and TRBJ2-5; D is uncertain. CDR3 length: 12 residues. The germline gives CDR1 SGHRS, CDR2 YFSETQ. V was trimmed by 0 bases and J by 4 bases, leaving 4 bases between them. This chain's CDR3 is CASSLAGETQYF. DNA of the CDR3: TGCGCCAGCAGCTTGGCCGGAGAGACCCAGTACTTC.

This sequence joins TRBV6-5 and TRBJ2-3; D is undetermined. CDR3 size: 12 residues. V was pared by 5 bases and J by 0 bases, with 3 bases between. Per the germline V gene, CDR1 is MNHEY and CDR2 is SVGAGI. This CDR3 reads CASSPSTDTQYF. The CDR3 DNA reads TGTGCCAGCAGTCCTAGCACAGATACGCAGTATTTT.

The J gene is TRBJ1-6, the V gene TRBV6-4; weak D call: TRBD1 (6 bases). With 5 bases removed from V and 7 bases from J, the gap between germline ends came to 15 bases. This CDR3 has 15 amino acids. Germline lookup yields CDR1 MRHNA and CDR2 SNTAGT. Here the CDR3 DNA reads TGTGCCAGCAGTAAAAACAGGGAGCGGAATTCACCCCTCCACTTT. Encoded protein: CASSKNRERNSPLHF.

This clone appeared a few times. The CDR3 region is CASSLAGRETQYF. Here the CDR3 DNA reads TGTGCCAGCAGCTTGGCGGGGAGAGAGACCCAGTACTTC. The chain recombines TRBV5-4 with TRBJ2-5, with a possible D match to TRBD2 (5 bases). Germline V gene data show CDR1 as SGHNT and CDR2 as YYREEE (reference sequence). The CDR3 has 13 residues. Trimming took off 0 bases at V and 4 bases at J, with 7 bases between the two ends.

This clone appeared once. The chain links TRBV5-1 to TRBJ1-1; D perhaps matches TRBD1 (6 bases). The CDR3 runs 16 residues. Trimming removed 5 bases from V and 5 bases from J, with 22 bases in between. Germline lookup yields CDR1 SGHRS and CDR2 YFSETQ. For the CDR3, the DNA is TGCGCCAGCAGTTGGACAGCTCAGGTATCCACGACTGAAGCTTTCTTT. Its protein product is CASSWTAQVSTTEAFF.

This clone was recorded only once. This chain uses TRBV11-3 with TRBJ2-1, with TRBD2 matching over 10 bases. This CDR3 spans 15 amino acids. Germline V gene lookup returns CDR1 SGHNT and CDR2 YENEEA. The trim removed 5 bases at V and 7 bases at J, leaving 8 bases unmatched. DNA for the CDR3: TGTGCCAGCAGCCGATCTAGCGGGAGTAGAAATGAGCAGTTCTTC. This sequence encodes CASSRSSGSRNEQFF.